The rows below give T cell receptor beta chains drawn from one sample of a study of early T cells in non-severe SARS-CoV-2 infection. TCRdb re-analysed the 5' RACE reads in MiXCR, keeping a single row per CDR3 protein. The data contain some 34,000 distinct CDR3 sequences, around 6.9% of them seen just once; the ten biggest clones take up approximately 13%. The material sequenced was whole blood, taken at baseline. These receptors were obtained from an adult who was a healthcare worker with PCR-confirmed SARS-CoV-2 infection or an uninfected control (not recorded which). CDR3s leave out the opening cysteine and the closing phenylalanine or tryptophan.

CDR3aa: ASSIPMTGSKNIQY
v_gene: TRBV19

CDR3aa: ASSLDSGGAYGYT
v_gene: TRBV7-2

CDR3aa: AISVTEGSTDTQY
v_gene: TRBV10-3

CDR3aa: ASSLVQGERD
v_gene: TRBV12-3/TRBV12-4

CDR3aa: SARVSGSNYNEQF
v_gene: TRBV20-1

CDR3aa: ASSLVLGESPQH
v_gene: TRBV5-5

CDR3aa: ASSQDLGGRASNEQF
v_gene: TRBV4-2

CDR3aa: ASSLSGSGSYNEQF
v_gene: TRBV3-1

CDR3aa: ASSILRGDEQF
v_gene: TRBV19

CDR3aa: ASNPTGNTEAF
v_gene: TRBV12-3/TRBV12-4

CDR3aa: ASSTQGYIQY
v_gene: TRBV12-3/TRBV12-4

CDR3aa: ASSVGQAYGYT
v_gene: TRBV9

CDR3aa: ASSILRGEGVPEAF
v_gene: TRBV19

CDR3aa: ATNRPDGSGANVLT
v_gene: TRBV6-2/TRBV6-3

CDR3aa: ASSLAGEGQPQH
v_gene: TRBV7-9

CDR3aa: AVSAGANTEAF
v_gene: TRBV24-1

CDR3aa: ASSEPPASGNQPQH
v_gene: TRBV6-1

CDR3aa: ASSFLGASGEQF
v_gene: TRBV5-1

CDR3aa: ARGTSGKRSYEQY
v_gene: TRBV2

CDR3aa: ASSPYNSNQPQH
v_gene: TRBV18

CDR3aa: ASSLEDTGELF
v_gene: TRBV5-1

CDR3aa: SVGVGMNTEAF
v_gene: TRBV29-1

CDR3aa: ASRGQAFYYGYT
v_gene: TRBV28

CDR3aa: ASSLALSFQETQY
v_gene: TRBV12-3/TRBV12-4

CDR3aa: ASSITLSRELF
v_gene: TRBV19